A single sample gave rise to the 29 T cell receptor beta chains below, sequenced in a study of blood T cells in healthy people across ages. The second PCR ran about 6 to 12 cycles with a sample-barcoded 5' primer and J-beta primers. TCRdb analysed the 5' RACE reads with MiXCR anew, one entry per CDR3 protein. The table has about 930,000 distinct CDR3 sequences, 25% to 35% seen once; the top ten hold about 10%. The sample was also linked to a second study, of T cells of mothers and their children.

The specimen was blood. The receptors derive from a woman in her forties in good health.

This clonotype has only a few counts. In DNA, the CDR3 is TGTGCCAGCAGCTTAGAAGGGGGGGCCCGCATAGATACGCAGTATTTT. It translates to CASSLEGGARIDTQYF. The V and J genes are TRBV7-6 and TRBJ2-3, with D possibly TRBD2 on 7 matching bases. The CDR3 loop spans 16 amino acids. Trimming pared 1 base from V and 5 bases from J, leaving 16 bases between. The germline CDR1 and CDR2 sequences are SGHVS and FNYEAQ.

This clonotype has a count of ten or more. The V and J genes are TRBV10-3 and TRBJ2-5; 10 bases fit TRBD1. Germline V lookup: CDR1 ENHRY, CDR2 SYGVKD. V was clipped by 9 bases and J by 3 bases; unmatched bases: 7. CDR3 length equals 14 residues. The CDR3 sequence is CAIGGQGVEETQYF. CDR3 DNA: TGTGCCATAGGAGGACAGGGGGTGGAAGAGACCCAGTACTTC.

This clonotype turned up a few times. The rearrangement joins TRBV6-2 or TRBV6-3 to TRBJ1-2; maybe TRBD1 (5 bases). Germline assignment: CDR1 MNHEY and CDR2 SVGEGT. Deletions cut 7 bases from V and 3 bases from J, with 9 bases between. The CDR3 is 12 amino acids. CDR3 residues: CASTDIYYGYTF. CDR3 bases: TGTGCCAGCACGGACATCTACTATGGCTACACCTTC.

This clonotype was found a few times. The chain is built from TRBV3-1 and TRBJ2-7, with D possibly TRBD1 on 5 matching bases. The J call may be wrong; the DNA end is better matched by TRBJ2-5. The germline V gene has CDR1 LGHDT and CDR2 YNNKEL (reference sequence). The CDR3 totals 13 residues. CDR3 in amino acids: CASSQDKGETQYF. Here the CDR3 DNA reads TGTGCCAGCAGCCAAGATAAGGGGGAGACCCAGTACTTC.

The CDR3 coding sequence is TGCGCCAGCAGCTCGGGACTCAGGGGTCTCTCTGGGGCCAACGTCCTGACTTTC. It translates to CASSSGLRGLSGANVLTF. The chain recombines TRBV5-1 with TRBJ2-6; D possibly matches TRBD1 or TRBD2 (6 bases each). This CDR3 has 18 residues. V was pared by 3 bases and J by 0 bases, with 16 bases between. Germline V gives CDR1 SGHRS, CDR2 YFSETQ.

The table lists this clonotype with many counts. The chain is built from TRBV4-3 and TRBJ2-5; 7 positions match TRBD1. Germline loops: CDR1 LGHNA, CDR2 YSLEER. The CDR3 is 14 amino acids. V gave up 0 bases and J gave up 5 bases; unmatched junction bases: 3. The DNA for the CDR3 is TGCGCCAGCAGCCAAGATAGGGGGCAGGAGACCCAGTACTTC. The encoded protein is CASSQDRGQETQYF.

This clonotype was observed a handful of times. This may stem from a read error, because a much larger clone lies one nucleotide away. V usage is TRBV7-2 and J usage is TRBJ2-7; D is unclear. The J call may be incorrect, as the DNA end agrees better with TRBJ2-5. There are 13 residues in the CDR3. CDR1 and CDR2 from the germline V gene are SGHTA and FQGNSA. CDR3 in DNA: TGTGCCTGCAGCTTAATGTCGTCGGAGACCCAGTACTTC. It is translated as CACSLMSSETQYF.

The CDR3 DNA reads TGTGCCAGCAGCGAGGCGATGTTCGGGGAAACTTCCGGAAACACCATATATTTT. It specifies CASSEAMFGETSGNTIYF. The chain employs TRBV7-9 and TRBJ1-3; D remains ambiguous. V lost 5 bases to trimming and J lost 4 bases, with 24 bases between them. Germline CDR1 SEHNR, CDR2 FQNEAQ (reference sequence). The CDR3 is 18 amino acids.

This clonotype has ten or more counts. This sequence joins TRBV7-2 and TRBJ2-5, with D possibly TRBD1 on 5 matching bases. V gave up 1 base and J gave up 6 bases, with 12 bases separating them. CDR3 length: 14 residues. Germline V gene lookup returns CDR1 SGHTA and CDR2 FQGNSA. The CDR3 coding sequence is TGTGCCAGCAGCTTAGACAGGACAAGGCAGACCCAGTACTTC. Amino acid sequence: CASSLDRTRQTQYF.

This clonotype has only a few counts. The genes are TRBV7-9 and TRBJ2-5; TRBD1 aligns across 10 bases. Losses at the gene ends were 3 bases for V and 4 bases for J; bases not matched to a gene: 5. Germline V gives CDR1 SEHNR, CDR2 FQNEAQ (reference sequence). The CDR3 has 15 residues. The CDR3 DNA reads TGTGCCAGCAGCTTGCAGGGACAGGGGAGAGAGACCCAGTACTTC. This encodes CASSLQGQGRETQYF.

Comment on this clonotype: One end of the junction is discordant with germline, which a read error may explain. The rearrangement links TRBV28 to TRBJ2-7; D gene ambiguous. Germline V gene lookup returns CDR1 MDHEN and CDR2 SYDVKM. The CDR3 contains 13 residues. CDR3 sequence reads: CVSSRYSSYEQYF. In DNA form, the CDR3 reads TGTGTCAGCAGCCGTTACAGCTCCTACGAGCAGTACTTC.

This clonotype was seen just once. CDR3 nucleotides: TGTGCCATCAGTGAGTCAATGGAAGGGTCCAATGAGCAGTTCTTC. It encodes CAISESMEGSNEQFF. This rearrangement joins TRBV10-3 to TRBJ2-1; D remains ambiguous. The CDR3 runs to 15 residues. Between the trimmed V and J ends, which lost 0 bases and 6 bases, there was a span of 12 bases. Germline V gene sequence: CDR1 ENHRY, CDR2 SYGVKD.

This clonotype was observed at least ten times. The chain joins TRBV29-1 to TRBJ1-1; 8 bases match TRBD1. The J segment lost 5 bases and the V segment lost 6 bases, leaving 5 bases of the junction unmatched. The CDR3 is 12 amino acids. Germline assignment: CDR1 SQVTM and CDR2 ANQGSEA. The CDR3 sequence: CSVDRGGTEAFF. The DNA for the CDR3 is TGCAGCGTCGACAGGGGAGGAACTGAAGCTTTCTTT.

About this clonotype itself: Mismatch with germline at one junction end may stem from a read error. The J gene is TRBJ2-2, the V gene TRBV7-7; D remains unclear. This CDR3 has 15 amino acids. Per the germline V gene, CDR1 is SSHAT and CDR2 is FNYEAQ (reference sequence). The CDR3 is CASSLIGPRGGELFF. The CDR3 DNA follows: TGTGCTAGCAGCTTAATTGGGCCGCGCGGCGGGGAGCTGTTTTTT.

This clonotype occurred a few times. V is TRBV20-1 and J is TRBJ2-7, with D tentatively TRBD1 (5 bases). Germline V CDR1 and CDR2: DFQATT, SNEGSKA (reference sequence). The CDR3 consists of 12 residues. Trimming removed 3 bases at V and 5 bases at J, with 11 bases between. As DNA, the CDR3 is TGCAGTGCTAGGGAGACAGCCGACGAGCAGTACTTC. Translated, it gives CSARETADEQYF.

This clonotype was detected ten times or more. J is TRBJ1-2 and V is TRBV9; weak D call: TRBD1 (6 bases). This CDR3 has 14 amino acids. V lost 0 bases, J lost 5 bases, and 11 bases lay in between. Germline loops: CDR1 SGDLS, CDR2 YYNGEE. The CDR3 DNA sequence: TGTGCCAGCAGCGTAGCTGCACAGGGTTATGGCTACACCTTC. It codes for CASSVAAQGYGYTF.

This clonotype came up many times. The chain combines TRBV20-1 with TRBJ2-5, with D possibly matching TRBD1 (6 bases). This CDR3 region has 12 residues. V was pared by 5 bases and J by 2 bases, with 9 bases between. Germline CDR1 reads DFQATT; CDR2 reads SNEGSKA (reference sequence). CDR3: CSAAGAQETQYF. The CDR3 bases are TGCAGTGCTGCAGGGGCACAAGAGACCCAGTACTTC.

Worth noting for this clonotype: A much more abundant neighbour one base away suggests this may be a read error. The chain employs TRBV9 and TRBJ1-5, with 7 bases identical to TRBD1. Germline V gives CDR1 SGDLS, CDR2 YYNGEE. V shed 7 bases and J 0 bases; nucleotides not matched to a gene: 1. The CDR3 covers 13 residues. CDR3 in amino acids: CASGDSSNQPQHF. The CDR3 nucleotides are TGTGCCAGCGGGGACAGTAGCAATCAGCCCCAGCATTTT. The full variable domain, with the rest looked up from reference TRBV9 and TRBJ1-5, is DSGVTQTPKHLITATGQRVTLRCSPRSGDLSVYWYQQSLDQGLQFLIQYYNGEERAKGNILERFSAQQFPDLHSELNLSSLELGDSALYFCASGDSSNQPQHFGDGTRLSIL.

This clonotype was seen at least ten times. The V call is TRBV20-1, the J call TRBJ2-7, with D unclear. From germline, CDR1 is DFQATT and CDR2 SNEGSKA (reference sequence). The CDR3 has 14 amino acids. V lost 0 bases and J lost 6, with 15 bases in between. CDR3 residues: CSAREDLRSFEQYF. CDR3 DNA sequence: TGCAGTGCTAGAGAGGACCTTCGGTCGTTCGAGCAGTACTTC.

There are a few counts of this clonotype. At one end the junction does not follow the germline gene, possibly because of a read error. CDR3 sequence reads: CANSFWGLVETQYF. The CDR3 nucleotides read TGTGCCAACAGCTTTTGGGGGTTGGTAGAGACCCAGTACTTC. The chain joins TRBV7-8 to TRBJ2-5; D is possibly TRBD1 or TRBD2 (5 bases each). The CDR3 extends over 14 amino acids. Germline CDR1 and CDR2: SGHVS and FQNEAQ.

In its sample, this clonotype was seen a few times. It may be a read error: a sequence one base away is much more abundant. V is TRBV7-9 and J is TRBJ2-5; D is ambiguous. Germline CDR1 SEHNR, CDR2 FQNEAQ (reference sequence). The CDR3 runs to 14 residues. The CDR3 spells CASKGNHRQGTQYF. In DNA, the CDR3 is TGTGCCAGCAAAGGTAATCACCGTCAAGGGACCCAGTACTTC. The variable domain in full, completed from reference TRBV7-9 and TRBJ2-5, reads DTGVSQNPRHKITKRGQNVTFRCDPISEHNRLYWYRQTLGQGPEFLTYFQNEAQLEKSRLLSDRFSAERPKGSFSTLEIQRTEQGDSAMYLCASKGNHRQGTQYFGPGTRLLVL.

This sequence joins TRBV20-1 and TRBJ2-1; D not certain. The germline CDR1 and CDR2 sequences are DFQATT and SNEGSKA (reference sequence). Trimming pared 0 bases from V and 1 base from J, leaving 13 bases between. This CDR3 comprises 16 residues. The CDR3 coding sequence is TGCAGTGCTAGAGATCCCGGTGTGGATTCCTACAATGAGCAGTTCTTC. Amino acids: CSARDPGVDSYNEQFF.

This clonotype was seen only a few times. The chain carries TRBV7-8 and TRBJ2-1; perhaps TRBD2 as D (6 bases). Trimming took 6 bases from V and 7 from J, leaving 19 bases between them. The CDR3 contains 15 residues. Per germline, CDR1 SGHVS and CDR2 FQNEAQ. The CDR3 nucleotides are TGTGCCAGCAGGCCAAATTCGGGGGTGAGGAATGAGCAGTTCTTC. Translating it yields CASRPNSGVRNEQFF.

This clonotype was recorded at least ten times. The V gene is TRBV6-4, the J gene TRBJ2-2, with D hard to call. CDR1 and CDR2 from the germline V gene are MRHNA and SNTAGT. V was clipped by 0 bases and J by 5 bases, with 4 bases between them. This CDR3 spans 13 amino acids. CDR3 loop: CASSDSGTGELFF. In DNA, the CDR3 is TGTGCCAGCAGTGACTCAGGGACCGGGGAGCTGTTTTTT.

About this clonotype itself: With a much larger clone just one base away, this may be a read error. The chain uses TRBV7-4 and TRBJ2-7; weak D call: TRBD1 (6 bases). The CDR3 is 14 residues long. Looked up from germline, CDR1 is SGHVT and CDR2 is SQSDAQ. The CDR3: CAKEQGSFTYGQYF. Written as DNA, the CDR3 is TGTGCCAAAGAACAGGGTTCATTCACCTACGGGCAGTACTTC.

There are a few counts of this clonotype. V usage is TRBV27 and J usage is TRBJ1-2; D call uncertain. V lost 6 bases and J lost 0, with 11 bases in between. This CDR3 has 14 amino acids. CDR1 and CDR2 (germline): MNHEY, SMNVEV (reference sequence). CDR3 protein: CASSPADTNYGYTF. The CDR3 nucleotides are TGTGCCAGCAGCCCCGCGGATACTAACTATGGCTACACCTTC.

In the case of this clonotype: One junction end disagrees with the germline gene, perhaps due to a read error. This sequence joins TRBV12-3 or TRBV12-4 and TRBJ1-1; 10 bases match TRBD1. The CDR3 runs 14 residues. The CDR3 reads CASSSRTGGTETFF. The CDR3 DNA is TGTGCCAGCAGTTCTCGGACAGGGGGGACTGAAACTTTCTTT.

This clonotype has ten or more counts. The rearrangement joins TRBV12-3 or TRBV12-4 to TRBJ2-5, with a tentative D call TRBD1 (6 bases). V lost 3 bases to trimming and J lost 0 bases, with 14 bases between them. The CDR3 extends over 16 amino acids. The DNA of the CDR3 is TGTGCCAGCAGTTTTCGGCAGGGGAAGTACCAAGAGACCCAGTACTTC. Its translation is CASSFRQGKYQETQYF.

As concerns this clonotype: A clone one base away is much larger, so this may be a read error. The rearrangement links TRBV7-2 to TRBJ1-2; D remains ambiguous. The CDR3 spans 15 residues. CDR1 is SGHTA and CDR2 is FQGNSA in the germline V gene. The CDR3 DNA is TGTGCCAGCAGCCTCAAGGCGGGAATGCACTATGACTACACCTTC. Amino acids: CASSLKAGMHYDYTF.